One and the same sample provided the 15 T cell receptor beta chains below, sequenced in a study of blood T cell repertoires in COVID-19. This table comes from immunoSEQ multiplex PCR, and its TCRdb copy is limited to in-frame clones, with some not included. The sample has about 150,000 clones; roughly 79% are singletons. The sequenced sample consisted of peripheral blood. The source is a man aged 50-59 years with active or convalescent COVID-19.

The CDR3 spells CASSLRTSGISTDTQYF. The CDR3 DNA sequence: TGTGCCAGCAGCTTAAGGACTAGCGGGATAAGCACAGATACGCAGTATTTT. The V gene is TRBV7-2, the J gene TRBJ2-3; 12 bases fit TRBD2. Germline assignment: CDR1 SGHTA and CDR2 FQGNSA. There are 17 residues in the CDR3. V dropped 2 bases and J dropped 0; count of bases not matched to a gene: 3.

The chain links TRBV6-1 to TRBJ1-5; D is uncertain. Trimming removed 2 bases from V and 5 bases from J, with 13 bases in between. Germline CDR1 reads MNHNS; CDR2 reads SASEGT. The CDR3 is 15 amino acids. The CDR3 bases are TGTGCCAGCAGTGAACATTTGGGCGGGGATCAGCCCCAGCATTTT. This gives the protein CASSEHLGGDQPQHF.

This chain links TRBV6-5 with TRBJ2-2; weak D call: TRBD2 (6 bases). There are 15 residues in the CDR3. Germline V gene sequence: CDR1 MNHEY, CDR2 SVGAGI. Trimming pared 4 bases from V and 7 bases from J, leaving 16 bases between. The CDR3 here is CASSSTGVRGGELFF. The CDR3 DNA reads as TGTGCCAGCAGTTCCACCGGGGTGCGGGGCGGGGAGCTGTTTTTT.

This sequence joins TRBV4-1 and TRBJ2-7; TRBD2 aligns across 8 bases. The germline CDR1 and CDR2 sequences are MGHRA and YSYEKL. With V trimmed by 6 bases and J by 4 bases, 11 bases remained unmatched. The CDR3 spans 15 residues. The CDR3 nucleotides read TGCGCCAGCAGACCTCAGCTAGCGGGTAGATACGAGCAGTACTTC. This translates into CASRPQLAGRYEQYF.

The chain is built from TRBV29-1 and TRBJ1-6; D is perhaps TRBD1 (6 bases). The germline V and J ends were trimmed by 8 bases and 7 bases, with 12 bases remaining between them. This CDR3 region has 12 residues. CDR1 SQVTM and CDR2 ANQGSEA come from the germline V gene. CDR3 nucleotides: TGCAGCCCAGACAGGAGGAATTCACCCCTCCACTTT. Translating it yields CSPDRRNSPLHF.

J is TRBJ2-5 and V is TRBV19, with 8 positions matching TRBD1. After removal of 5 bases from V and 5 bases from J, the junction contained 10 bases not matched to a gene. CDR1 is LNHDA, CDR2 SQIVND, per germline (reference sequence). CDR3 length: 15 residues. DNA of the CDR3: TGTGCCAGTAGTCCAGGGGGCGGGTGGACGGAGACCCAGTACTTC. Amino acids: CASSPGGGWTETQYF. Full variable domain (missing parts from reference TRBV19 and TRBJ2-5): DGGITQSPKYLFRKEGQNVTLSCEQNLNHDAMYWYRQDPGQGLRLIYYSQIVNDFQKGDIAEGYSVSREKKESFPLTVTSAQKNPTAFYLCASSPGGGWTETQYFGPGTRLLVL.

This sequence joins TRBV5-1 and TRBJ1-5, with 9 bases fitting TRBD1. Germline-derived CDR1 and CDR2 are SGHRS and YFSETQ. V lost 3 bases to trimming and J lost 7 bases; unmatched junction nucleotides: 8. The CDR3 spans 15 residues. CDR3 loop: CASSSGTGQGQPQHF. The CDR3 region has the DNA TGCGCCAGCAGCTCGGGGACAGGGCAGGGGCAGCCCCAGCATTTT.

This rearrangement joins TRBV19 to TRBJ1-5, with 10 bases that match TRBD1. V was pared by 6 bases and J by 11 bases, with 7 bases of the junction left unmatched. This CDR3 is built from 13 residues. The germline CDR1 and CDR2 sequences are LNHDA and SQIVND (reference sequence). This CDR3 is CASRLPGQGTQHF. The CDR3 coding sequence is TGTGCCAGTAGACTACCGGGACAGGGGACCCAGCATTTT.

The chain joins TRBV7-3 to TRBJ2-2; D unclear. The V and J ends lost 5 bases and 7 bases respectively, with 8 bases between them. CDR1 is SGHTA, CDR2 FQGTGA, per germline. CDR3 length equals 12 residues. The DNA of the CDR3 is TGTGCCAGCAGCAGAGTAGTCGGGGAGCTGTTTTTT. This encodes CASSRVVGELFF.

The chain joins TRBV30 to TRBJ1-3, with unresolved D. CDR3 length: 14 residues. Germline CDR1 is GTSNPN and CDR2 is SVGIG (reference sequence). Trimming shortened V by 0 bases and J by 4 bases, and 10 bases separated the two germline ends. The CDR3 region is CAWSVRGPGNTIYF. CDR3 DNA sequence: TGTGCCTGGAGTGTACGCGGGCCAGGAAACACCATATATTTT. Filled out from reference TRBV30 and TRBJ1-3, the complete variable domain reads SQTIHQWPATLVQPVGSPLSLECTVEGTSNPNLYWYRQAAGRGLQLLFYSVGIGQISSEVPQNLSASRPQDRQFILSSKKLLLSDSGFYLCAWSVRGPGNTIYFGEGSWLTVV.

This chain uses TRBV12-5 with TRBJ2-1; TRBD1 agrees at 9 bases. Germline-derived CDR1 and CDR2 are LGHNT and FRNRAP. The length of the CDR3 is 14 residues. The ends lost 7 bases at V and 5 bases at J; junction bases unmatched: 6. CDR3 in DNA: TGTGCTAGTGCCCGGGACAGGGCTAACAATGAGCAGTTCTTC. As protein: CASARDRANNEQFF.

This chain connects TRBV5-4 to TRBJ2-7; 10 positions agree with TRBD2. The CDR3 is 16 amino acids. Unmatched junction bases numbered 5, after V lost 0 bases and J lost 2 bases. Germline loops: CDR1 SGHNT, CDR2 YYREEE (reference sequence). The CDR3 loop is CASSLGLAGAPYEQYF. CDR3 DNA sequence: TGTGCCAGCAGCTTGGGGCTAGCGGGAGCCCCCTACGAGCAGTACTTC.

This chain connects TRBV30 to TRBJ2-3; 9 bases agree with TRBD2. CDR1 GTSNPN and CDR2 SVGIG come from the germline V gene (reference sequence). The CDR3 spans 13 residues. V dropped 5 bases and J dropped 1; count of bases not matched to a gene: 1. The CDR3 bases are TGTGCCTGGCGACTAGCGGGCACAGATACGCAGTATTTT. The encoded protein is CAWRLAGTDTQYF.

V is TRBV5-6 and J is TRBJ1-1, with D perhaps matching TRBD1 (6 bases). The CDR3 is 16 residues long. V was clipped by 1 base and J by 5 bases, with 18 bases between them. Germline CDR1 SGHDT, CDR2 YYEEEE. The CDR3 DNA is TGTGCCAGCAGCTTGTTAGAGTATTGGCAGGGGACTGAAGCTTTCTTT. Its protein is CASSLLEYWQGTEAFF. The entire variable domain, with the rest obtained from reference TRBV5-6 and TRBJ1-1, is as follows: DAGVTQSPTHLIKTRGQQVTLRCSPKSGHDTVSWYQQALGQGPQFIFQYYEEEERQRGNFPDRFSGHQFPNYSSELNVNALLLGDSALYLCASSLLEYWQGTEAFFGQGTRLTVV.

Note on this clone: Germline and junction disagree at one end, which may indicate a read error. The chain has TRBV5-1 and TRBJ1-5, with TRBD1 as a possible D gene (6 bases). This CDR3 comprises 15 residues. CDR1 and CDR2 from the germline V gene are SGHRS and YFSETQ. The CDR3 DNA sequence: TGCGCCAACAGCTTGGGACCGGGGGGCGTTCAGCCCCAGCATTTT. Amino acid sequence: CANSLGPGGVQPQHF.